What follows are 16 T cell receptor beta chains derived from one specimen sequenced in a study of blood T cell repertoires in COVID-19. Here immunoSEQ multiplex PCR was the method, and the copy in TCRdb shows in-frame clones only, minus some. The sample gives more than 95,000 clones, roughly 90% of which show up once; around 3.8% is in the top ten. The specimen sequenced was peripheral blood. Every receptor here comes from a woman aged 55-75 years with acute or convalescent COVID-19.

The J gene is TRBJ1-2, the V gene TRBV6-6; D remains unclear. This CDR3 has 12 amino acids. Looked up from germline, CDR1 is MNHNY and CDR2 is SVGAGI (reference sequence). V lost 6 bases to trimming and J lost 7 bases, with 12 bases between them. In DNA, the CDR3 is TGTGCCAGCAGCCACGGAGGCTCTGGCTACACCTTC. As protein: CASSHGGSGYTF.

The rearrangement links TRBV18 to TRBJ1-1; TRBD1 matches at 9 bases. The V gene's germline CDR1 is KGHSH and CDR2 LQKENI. The CDR3 consists of 15 residues. V trimming: 3 bases; J trimming: 1 base; junction bases outside the gene matches: 3. Written as DNA, the CDR3 is TGTGCCAGCTCACCCCGGGGACAGGGGAACACTGAAGCTTTCTTT. This encodes CASSPRGQGNTEAFF.

The chain combines TRBV10-3 with TRBJ1-2, with 7 positions matching TRBD1. This CDR3 has 15 amino acids. Germline V gene data show CDR1 as ENHRY and CDR2 as SYGVKD. With V trimmed by 2 bases and J by 4 bases, 7 bases remained unmatched. CDR3 loop: CAISEPSGTVYGYTF. CDR3 nucleotide sequence: TGTGCCATCAGTGAGCCCTCCGGGACAGTCTATGGCTACACCTTC.

This chain joins TRBV24-1 and TRBJ2-7; 12 bases are a match to TRBD2. V trimming: 4 bases; J trimming: 1 base; junction bases outside the gene matches: 4. CDR1 is KGHDR and CDR2 is SFDVKD in the germline V gene. The CDR3 length is 16 residues. The CDR3 DNA reads TGTGCCACCAGTGACTTGGGACTAGCGGGTTCCTACGAGCAGTACGTC. Translated, it gives CATSDLGLAGSYEQYV.

The CDR3 loop is CASSRRASGNTGELFF. CDR3 nucleotides: TGCGCCAGCAGCCGCAGGGCTAGCGGGAACACCGGGGAGCTGTTTTTT. This chain connects TRBV5-1 to TRBJ2-2; 7 bases are shared with TRBD2. In germline, CDR1 is SGHRS, CDR2 YFSETQ. The CDR3 spans 16 residues. The J segment lost 1 base and the V segment lost 4 bases, leaving 7 bases of the junction unmatched. The whole variable domain, filled in from reference TRBV5-1 and TRBJ2-2, reads KAGVTQTPRYLIKTRGQQVTLSCSPISGHRSVSWYQQTPGQGLQFLFEYFSETQRNKGNFPGRFSGRQFSNSRSEMNVSTLELGDSALYLCASSRRASGNTGELFFGEGSRLTVL.

V usage is TRBV6-4 and J usage is TRBJ1-5, with D maybe TRBD1 (5 bases). Germline CDR1 and CDR2: MRHNA and SNTAGT. The CDR3 extends over 14 amino acids. V was clipped by 5 bases and J by 4 bases, with 12 bases between them. Here the CDR3 reads CASSPEGTNQPQHF. DNA for the CDR3: TGTGCCAGCAGTCCCGAGGGGACTAATCAGCCCCAGCATTTT.

The J gene is TRBJ1-2, the V gene TRBV28; D is ambiguous. Trimming took 6 bases from V and 5 from J, leaving 13 bases between them. The length of the CDR3 is 13 residues. The germline V gene has CDR1 MDHEN and CDR2 SYDVKM. The CDR3 region has the DNA TGTGCCAGCAGCCCCCCGTCCCGTTATGGCTACACCTTC. Translated: CASSPPSRYGYTF.

The chain uses TRBV11-3 and TRBJ2-7, with 7 bases lining up with TRBD2. Trimming cost V 5 bases and J 5 bases; bases outside gene matches: 6. CDR3 length: 13 residues. The V gene's germline CDR1 is SGHNT and CDR2 YENEEA. Here the CDR3 reads CASSLGRGNEQYV. The CDR3 DNA follows: TGTGCCAGCAGCCTAGGGCGGGGGAACGAGCAGTACGTC.

The chain combines TRBV20-1 with TRBJ2-1; 8 bases map to TRBD1. The trim removed 5 bases at V and 6 bases at J, leaving 12 bases unmatched. CDR3 length: 15 amino acids. CDR1 DFQATT and CDR2 SNEGSKA come from the germline V gene (reference sequence). CDR3: CSAGDRGSSGNEQFF. The CDR3 DNA reads TGCAGTGCTGGTGACAGGGGTTCTTCGGGCAATGAGCAGTTCTTC.

The V gene is TRBV7-3, the J gene TRBJ2-1; 8 positions match TRBD2. Germline V lookup: CDR1 SGHTA, CDR2 FQGTGA. J gave up 7 bases and V 0 bases, and 14 bases lay outside the gene matches. The CDR3 loop spans 18 amino acids. The DNA for the CDR3 is TGTGCCAGCAGCTTAACGGGTATGGGGACTAGGTTTTCGAATGAGCAGTTCTTC. This codes for CASSLTGMGTRFSNEQFF.

This chain links TRBV15 with TRBJ2-5; 8 bases map to TRBD1. CDR3 length: 14 residues. Germline CDR1 LNHNV, CDR2 YYDKDF (reference sequence). V shed 6 bases, J shed 4 bases, and the junction held 7 bases outside the gene matches. CDR3 sequence: CATRQGQGRETQYF. Here the CDR3 DNA reads TGTGCCACCAGGCAAGGACAGGGACGAGAGACCCAGTACTTC.

The J gene is TRBJ2-7, the V gene TRBV5-1; 7 nucleotides agree with TRBD2. This CDR3 contains 15 residues. V dropped 5 bases and J dropped 0; count of bases not matched to a gene: 8. Germline assignment: CDR1 SGHRS and CDR2 YFSETQ. The DNA for the CDR3 is TGCGCCAGCAGACTTGTAGCGGGCACCTCCTACGAGCAGTACTTC. It specifies CASRLVAGTSYEQYF.

The chain uses TRBV14 and TRBJ2-1, with a possible D match to TRBD1 (5 bases). The ends were cut back, 5 bases at V and 10 bases at J, with 18 bases in the middle. The CDR3 is made up of 14 amino acids. Germline values: CDR1 SGHDN, CDR2 FVKESK. The CDR3 protein is CASSSSTGRSEQFF. The CDR3 DNA sequence: TGTGCCAGCAGCTCGTCCACAGGCCGTTCAGAGCAGTTCTTC.

The gene calls are TRBV19 and TRBJ2-5, with TRBD2 matching 7 bases. Germline values: CDR1 LNHDA, CDR2 SQIVND (reference sequence). The CDR3 is 15 residues long. V shed 7 bases, J shed 4 bases, and the junction held 12 bases outside the gene matches. CDR3 DNA sequence: TGTGCCAGTACCCCCGGCGGGAGAGTTGGAGAGACCCAGTACTTC. Translated: CASTPGGRVGETQYF.

This chain connects TRBV30 to TRBJ1-1, with D possibly being TRBD1 (6 bases). The V end lost 3 bases, the J end lost 6 bases, and 14 bases lay between the germline ends. Germline CDR1 reads GTSNPN; CDR2 reads SVGIG (reference sequence). The CDR3 has 13 residues. The CDR3 DNA is TGTGCCTGGAGAGGACAGCTGGGTGCTGAAGCTTTCTTT. Amino acid sequence: CAWRGQLGAEAFF.

CDR3 in amino acids: CASSWTSGRPQGEQYF. The CDR3, as DNA: TGCGCCAGCAGCTGGACTAGCGGGAGGCCTCAGGGTGAGCAGTACTTC. The chain links TRBV5-1 to TRBJ2-7; 14 bases fit TRBD2. Germline V lookup: CDR1 SGHRS, CDR2 YFSETQ. V shed 3 bases and J 7 bases; nucleotides not matched to a gene: 9. CDR3 size: 16 residues. Variable domain in full (rest from reference TRBV5-1 and TRBJ2-7): KAGVTQTPRYLIKTRGQQVTLSCSPISGHRSVSWYQQTPGQGLQFLFEYFSETQRNKGNFPGRFSGRQFSNSRSEMNVSTLELGDSALYLCASSWTSGRPQGEQYFGPGTRLTVT.